Listed below are T cell receptor beta chains from one sample, sequenced in a study of cytomegalovirus exposure and HLA in healthy donors. Clones were sequenced by immunoSEQ multiplex PCR, and TCRdb holds only the in-frame ones, with some missing. The sample records around 110,000 clones, around 66% being singletons. The sequencing input was PBMCs. These receptors were taken from a man between 18 and 29 years old in good health and CMV-seronegative. Each CDR3 is given with its conserved first and last residue. The D gene is left open where the match is weak. Only part of the rows carry a size: once, few, many, or a class if the clone is expanded.

clone_size	v_call	d_call	j_call	cdr3_length	cdr3_nt	cdr3_aa
NA	TRBV19	TRBD2	TRBJ2-1	13	TGTGCCAGCCGGGGACTATTCTACAATGAGCAGTTCTTC	CASRGLFYNEQFF
few	TRBV4-1	NA	TRBJ1-3	16	TGCGCCAGCAGCCAACGCCCCGAGGGCAACGGAAACACCATATATTTT	CASSQRPEGNGNTIYF
few	TRBV11-2	NA	TRBJ2-1	14	TGTGCCAGCAGCTTAGAATCCACGAGAGGGGAGCAGTTCTTC	CASSLESTRGEQFF
NA	TRBV28	TRBD2	TRBJ2-2	17	TGTGCCAGCAGTCAAGGCCCAGCGGGGGCGTTCACCGGGGAGCTGTTTTTT	CASSQGPAGAFTGELFF
few	TRBV4-3	TRBD1	TRBJ2-3	15	TGCGCCAGCAGCCACCAGGACAGGTCACTGGATACGCAGTATTTT	CASSHQDRSLDTQYF
few	TRBV25-1	TRBD1	TRBJ1-3	15	TGTGCCAGCAGTGCTGAGACAGGGTCTGGAAACACCATATATTTT	CASSAETGSGNTIYF
NA	TRBV28	TRBD2	TRBJ2-7	13	TGTGCCAGCAGGGTTAGCGGGAGGTACGAGCAGTACTTC	CASRVSGRYEQYF
NA	TRBV6-1	NA	TRBJ2-7	15	TGTGCCAGCAACATCGACAGGCATAGGTTGGACGAGCAGTACTTC	CASNIDRHRLDEQYF
NA	TRBV5-4	NA	TRBJ1-1	15	TGTGCCAGCAGCTTCGAGGGGACCAGGCGGGGAGAAGCTTTCTTT	CASSFEGTRRGEAFF
NA	TRBV5-8	NA	TRBJ2-1	13	TGTGCCAGCAGCTTTTTCGCAGACAATGAGCAGTTCTTC	CASSFFADNEQFF
NA	TRBV27	NA	TRBJ1-5	13	TGTGCCTCAGGAAGGGGCTTTGGTCAGCCCCAGCATTTT	CASGRGFGQPQHF
NA	TRBV2	TRBD1	TRBJ1-3	17	TGTGCCTGCCGGGAAGAACCGGGACAGGGATTTGGAAACACCATATATTTT	CACREEPGQGFGNTIYF
NA	TRBV9	NA	TRBJ1-3	17	TGTGCCAGCAGCGTCCATACAGGGAGCGGTTCTGGAAACACCATATATTTT	CASSVHTGSGSGNTIYF
NA	TRBV6-5	NA	TRBJ2-4	16	TGTGCCAGCAGTTACTCCCCAGGGGCTGGCAAAAACATTCAGTACTTC	CASSYSPGAGKNIQYF